This TCR beta chain is drawn from a study of T cell responses to AZD1222 COVID-19 vaccine. The V gene's germline CDR1 is SGDLS and CDR2 YYNGEE. This CDR3 region has 16 residues. Trimming removed 1 base at V and 4 bases at J, with 14 bases between. Sequencing used immunoSEQ multiplex PCR; TCRdb keeps in-frame clones, though not all of them. The table includes around 130,000 clones, about 89% detected once. V usage is TRBV9 and J usage is TRBJ2-2; the D gene is possibly TRBD1 (7 bases). This TCR was sampled from an adult in good health. The source was peripheral blood, collected on day 0 of AZD1222 vaccination. The CDR3 nucleotides are TGTGCCAGCAGCGTATACGCAGGGGGAGGCACCGGGGAGCTGTTTTTT. It encodes CASSVYAGGGTGELFF.